The subject of this entry is one TCR beta chain. Multiplex touch-down PCR amplified TRB using TRB-A and TRB-B pools in one tube. TCRdb re-analyzed the multiplex PCR reads; it lists each CDR3 protein once, without DNA. This repertoire includes roughly 4,200 distinct CDR3 sequences. Tens of thousands of genome equivalents of blood DNA were amplified for TRB. This CDR3 region has 15 residues. CDR1 and CDR2 (germline): KGHDR, SFDVKD. This entry is derived from a study of T cell clusters in autoimmune cytopenias. The same data also contributed to another study, on T cell repertoires in aging, cancer and after chemotherapy. According to that study: Clear clonal overlap appeared across healthy donor samples taken over several months to years. Median generation probability rose over the chemotherapy interval in each cancer cohort, suggesting rebound thymic output.

Material: peripheral blood. The V call is TRBV24-1, the J call TRBJ1-4; absent DNA, TCRdb's TRBD1 call cannot be checked. The clonotype comes from a human donor in good health. The CDR3: CATSARAGTNEKLFF.